This T cell receptor beta chain was captured by sequencing in a study of cytomegalovirus exposure and HLA in healthy donors. Background on the study: A subsequent analysis stated that the 95 to 150 validation repertoires were run on the same platform as the roughly 670 first-cohort repertoires.

Among the roughly 120 subjects of the validation cohort, separate from the roughly 700-subject first cohort, were the donors. Sequenced by immunoSEQ multiplex PCR; TCRdb stores in-frame clones only, minus some. The data contain roughly 200,000 clones, roughly 86% of them singletons. Comments on this clone: The antigen remains unidentified.

Study findings and constraints: There were some public TCRs occurring in many donors, but most TCR sequences were rare.

The CDR3 has 16 residues. The germline gives CDR1 SGDLS, CDR2 YYNGEE. Deletions cut 1 base from V and 1 base from J, with 11 bases between. The gene calls are TRBV9 and TRBJ2-2, with a weak D call TRBD1 (5 bases). The source is a man aged 25 to 40 in good health and CMV-seropositive. The sequenced material came from PBMCs. Here the CDR3 reads CASSVIGAVNTGELFF. In DNA form, the CDR3 reads TGTGCCAGCAGCGTAATTGGGGCGGTGAACACCGGGGAGCTGTTTTTT.